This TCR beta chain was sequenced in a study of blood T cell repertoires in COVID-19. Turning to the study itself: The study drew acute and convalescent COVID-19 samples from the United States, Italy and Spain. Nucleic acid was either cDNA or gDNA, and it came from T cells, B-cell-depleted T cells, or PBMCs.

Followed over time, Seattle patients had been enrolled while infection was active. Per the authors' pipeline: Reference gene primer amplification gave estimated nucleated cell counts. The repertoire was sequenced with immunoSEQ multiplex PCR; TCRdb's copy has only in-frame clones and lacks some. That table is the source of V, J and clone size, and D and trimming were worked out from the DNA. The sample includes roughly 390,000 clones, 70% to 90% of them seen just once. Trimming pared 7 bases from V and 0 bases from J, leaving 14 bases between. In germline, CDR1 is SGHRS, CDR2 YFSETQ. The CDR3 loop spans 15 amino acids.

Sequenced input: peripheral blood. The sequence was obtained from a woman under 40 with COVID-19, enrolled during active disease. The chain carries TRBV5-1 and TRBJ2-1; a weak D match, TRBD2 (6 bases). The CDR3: CASERAPSSYNEQFF. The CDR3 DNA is TGCGCCAGCGAGCGGGCCCCCAGCTCCTACAATGAGCAGTTCTTC.